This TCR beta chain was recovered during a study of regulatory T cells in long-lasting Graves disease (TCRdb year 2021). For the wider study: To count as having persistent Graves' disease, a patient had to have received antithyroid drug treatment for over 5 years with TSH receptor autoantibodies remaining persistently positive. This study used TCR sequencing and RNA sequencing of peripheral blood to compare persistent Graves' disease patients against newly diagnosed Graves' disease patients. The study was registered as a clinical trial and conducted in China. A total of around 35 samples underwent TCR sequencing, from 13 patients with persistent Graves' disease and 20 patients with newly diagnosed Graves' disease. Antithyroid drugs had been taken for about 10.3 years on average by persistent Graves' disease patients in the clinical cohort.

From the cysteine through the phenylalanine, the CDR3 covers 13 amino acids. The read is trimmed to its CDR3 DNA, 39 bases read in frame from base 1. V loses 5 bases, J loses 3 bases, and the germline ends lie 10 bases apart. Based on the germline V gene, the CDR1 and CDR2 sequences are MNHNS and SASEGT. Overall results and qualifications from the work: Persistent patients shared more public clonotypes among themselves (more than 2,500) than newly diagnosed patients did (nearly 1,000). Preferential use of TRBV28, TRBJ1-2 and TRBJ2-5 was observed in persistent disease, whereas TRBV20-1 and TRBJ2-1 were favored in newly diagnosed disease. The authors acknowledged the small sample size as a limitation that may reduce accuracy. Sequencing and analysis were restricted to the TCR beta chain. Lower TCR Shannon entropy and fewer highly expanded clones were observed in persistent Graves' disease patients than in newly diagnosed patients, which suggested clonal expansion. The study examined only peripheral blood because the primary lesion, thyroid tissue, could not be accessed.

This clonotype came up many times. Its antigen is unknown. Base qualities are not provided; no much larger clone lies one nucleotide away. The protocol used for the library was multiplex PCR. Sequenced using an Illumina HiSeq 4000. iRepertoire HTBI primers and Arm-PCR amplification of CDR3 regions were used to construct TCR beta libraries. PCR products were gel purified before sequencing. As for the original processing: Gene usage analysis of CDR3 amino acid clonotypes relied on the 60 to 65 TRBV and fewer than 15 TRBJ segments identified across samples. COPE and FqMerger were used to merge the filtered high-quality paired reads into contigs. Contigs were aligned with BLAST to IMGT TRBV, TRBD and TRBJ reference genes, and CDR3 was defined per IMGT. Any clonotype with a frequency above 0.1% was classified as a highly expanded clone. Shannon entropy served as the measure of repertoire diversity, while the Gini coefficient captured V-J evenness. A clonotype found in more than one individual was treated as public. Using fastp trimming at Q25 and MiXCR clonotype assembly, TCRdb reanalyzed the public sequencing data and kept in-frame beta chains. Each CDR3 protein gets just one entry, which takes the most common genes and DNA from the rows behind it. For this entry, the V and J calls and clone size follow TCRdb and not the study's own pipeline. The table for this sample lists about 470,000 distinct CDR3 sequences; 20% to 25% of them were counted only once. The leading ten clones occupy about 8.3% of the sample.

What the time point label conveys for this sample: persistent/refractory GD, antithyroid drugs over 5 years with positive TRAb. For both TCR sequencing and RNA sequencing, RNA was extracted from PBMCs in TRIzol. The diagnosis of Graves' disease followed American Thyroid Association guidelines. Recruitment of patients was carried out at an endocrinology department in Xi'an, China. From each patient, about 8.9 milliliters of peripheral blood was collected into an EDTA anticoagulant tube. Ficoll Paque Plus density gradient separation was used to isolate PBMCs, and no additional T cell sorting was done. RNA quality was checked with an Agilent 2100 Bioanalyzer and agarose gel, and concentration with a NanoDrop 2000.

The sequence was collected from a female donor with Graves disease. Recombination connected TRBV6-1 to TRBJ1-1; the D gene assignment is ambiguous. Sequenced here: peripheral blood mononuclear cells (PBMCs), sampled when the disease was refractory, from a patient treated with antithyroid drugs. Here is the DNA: TGTGCCAGCAGTCAATACTCCGACACTGAAGCTTTCTTT. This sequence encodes CASSQYSDTEAFF.